These 2 T cell receptor beta chains originate from one sample sequenced in a study of blood T cell repertoires in COVID-19. Profiled with immunoSEQ multiplex PCR; TCRdb holds only in-frame clones, not every one. The sample records 9,900 or so clones, about nine tenths being singletons. The specimen sequenced was peripheral blood. Every receptor here comes from a human donor in a cohort sampled during active COVID-19.

The rearrangement uses TRBV7-6 and TRBJ2-7, with TRBD1 matching 7 bases. This CDR3 is built from 14 residues. Unmatched junction bases numbered 3, after V lost 1 base and J lost 3 bases. Germline values: CDR1 SGHVS, CDR2 FNYEAQ. The CDR3 sequence: CASSLEQGNYEQYF. CDR3 coding DNA: TGTGCCAGCAGCTTAGAACAGGGGAACTACGAGCAGTACTTC.

The rearrangement links TRBV4-1 to TRBJ1-6, with D tentatively TRBD1 (6 bases). Germline V CDR1 and CDR2: MGHRA, YSYEKL. V was shortened by 4 bases and J by 5 bases, with 9 bases between the two germline ends. The CDR3 sequence is 14 residues long. CDR3 coding DNA: TGCGCCAGCAGCCCACAGGGAAATAATTCACCCCTCCACTTT. This encodes CASSPQGNNSPLHF.